The clone carrying this TCR beta chain was counted many times. Its matching antigen is unknown. The entry originates in a study of T cells after yellow fever vaccination. TCRdb reprocessed the 5' RACE reads via MiXCR and lists one record per CDR3 protein. The sample yields 70,000 or so distinct CDR3 sequences, approximately 5.9% seen once. Study-wide points: Although the secondary response was weaker, it peaked faster, at day 5 versus 15.

Germline V gives CDR1 SGHAT, CDR2 FQNNGV. The CDR3 consists of 16 residues. The V end lost 1 base, the J end lost 3 bases, and 14 bases lay between the germline ends. The receptor comes from a man between 18 and 29 years old who received the YFV17D yellow fever vaccine. The chain has TRBV11-2 and TRBJ2-3, with D tentatively TRBD2 (6 bases). The sample consisted of CD4+ T cells sorted from PBMCs, taken less than 16 days after the first yellow fever vaccination. The CDR3 DNA reads TGTGCCAGCAGCTTAGTCCGGGGGTCAGAAACAGATACGCAGTATTTT. Translated, it gives CASSLVRGSETDTQYF.